This T cell receptor beta chain derives from a study of shared clonotypes between healthy human individuals. For each subset, genomic DNA was distributed in equal portions over several immunoSEQ plates. The assay was immunoSEQ multiplex PCR, and TCRdb's table has in-frame clones only and misses some. The repertoire has over a million clones, approximately 76% of them found once; the top ten carry approximately 1.5%. Unmatched junction bases numbered 3, after V lost 6 bases and J lost 4 bases. CDR1 and CDR2 (germline): SNHLY, FYNNEI. CDR3 size: 12 residues. The clonotype comes from a man aged 18 to 29 in good health. J is TRBJ2-7 and V is TRBV2; TRBD1 aligns across 7 bases. Specimen: memory CD4+ T cells sorted from blood. Specified subset: CD45RA-negative fraction. The CDR3 DNA is TGTGCCAGCAGAGTACAGGGGTACGAGCAGTACTTC. It is translated as CASRVQGYEQYF.